A single sample gave rise to the 24 T cell receptor beta chains below, sequenced in a study of regulatory T cells in long-lasting Graves disease. The time point here: newly diagnosed GD, antithyroid drugs for less than 3 months. The TCR library used RNA extracted from PBMCs. CDR3 regions were amplified by Arm-PCR using iRepertoire HTBI primers to build TCR beta libraries. A single record per CDR3 protein comes from TCRdb applying MiXCR to the multiplex PCR reads. The sample carries 350,000 to 550,000 distinct CDR3 sequences, around 15% recorded once. The sample was also reused in another study, on T cells in Graves' hyperthyroidism and ophthalmopathy.

The sequences come from peripheral blood mononuclear cells (PBMCs), collected at new diagnosis, from a patient treated with antithyroid drugs. The origin of the receptors is a woman aged 50 to 60 with Graves disease.

This clonotype was seen repeatedly, ten times or more. The chain has TRBV10-2 and TRBJ2-1; D may be TRBD2 (5 bases). In germline, CDR1 is WSHSY, CDR2 SAAADI. V lost 4 bases and J lost 6, with 13 bases in between. The CDR3 contains 14 residues. CDR3 nucleotides: TGCGCCAGCAGTGTCTTCCTAGCTGGCAATGAGCAGTTCTTC. Translating gives CASSVFLAGNEQFF.

This clonotype was seen repeatedly, ten times or more. V and J are TRBV5-1 and TRBJ2-1; D perhaps matches TRBD1 (6 bases). The V gene's germline CDR1 is SGHRS and CDR2 YFSETQ. Trimming pared 1 base from V and 6 bases from J, leaving 11 bases between. The CDR3 extends over 14 amino acids. CDR3 DNA: TGCGCCAGCAGCTTGTCTTCACAGGGCAATGAGCAGTTCTTC. This translates into CASSLSSQGNEQFF.

This clonotype was detected ten times or more. V usage is TRBV20-1 and J usage is TRBJ2-7; no clear D gene. CDR1 is DFQATT, CDR2 SNEGSKA, per germline (reference sequence). The CDR3 totals 14 residues. The ends were cut back, 0 bases at V and 1 base at J, with 10 bases in the middle. The CDR3 loop is CSAREDPVSYEQYF. In DNA form, the CDR3 reads TGCAGTGCTAGAGAGGATCCGGTATCCTACGAGCAGTACTTC.

Concerning this clonotype: The likely explanation is a read error, given a far larger clone one base away. The gene calls are TRBV14 and TRBJ2-7; 10 nucleotides align to TRBD1. The germline V gene encodes CDR1 SGHDN and CDR2 FVKESK. CDR3 length equals 15 residues. V lost 5 bases and J lost 5; bases outside the gene matches: 9. The CDR3 DNA reads TGTGCCAGCAGCATGACCGGGACAGGGGTCCACGAGCAGTACTTC. It translates to CASSMTGTGVHEQYF.

This clonotype was detected only a few times. The chain is built from TRBV6-2 or TRBV6-3 and TRBJ1-1; no clear D. This CDR3 comprises 14 residues. V was clipped by 2 bases and J by 1 base, with 8 bases between them. The germline V gene encodes CDR1 MNHEY and CDR2 SVGEGT. The CDR3 DNA sequence: TGTGCCAGCAGTTACGCAAACAGGAACACTGAAGCTTTCTTT. The encoded protein is CASSYANRNTEAFF.

This clonotype came up many times. The chain employs TRBV5-6 and TRBJ2-1; D call uncertain. The V end lost 5 bases, the J end lost 5 bases, and 11 bases lay between the germline ends. CDR3 size: 13 residues. Germline CDR1 SGHDT, CDR2 YYEEEE. The CDR3 loop reads CASRWYGDNEQFF. The CDR3 DNA sequence: TGTGCCAGCAGGTGGTATGGCGACAATGAGCAGTTCTTC.

V gene TRBV10-3 combines with J gene TRBJ1-1, with 8 bases lining up with TRBD1. Germline assignment: CDR1 ENHRY and CDR2 SYGVKD. J gave up 4 bases and V 4 bases, and 2 bases lay outside the gene matches. CDR3 size: 13 residues. The CDR3 spells CAISGTGGTEAFF. CDR3 nucleotide sequence: TGTGCCATCAGTGGTACAGGGGGCACTGAAGCTTTCTTT.

This clonotype was detected ten times or more. This chain uses TRBV9 with TRBJ1-1; weak D call: TRBD1 (6 bases). V was pared by 0 bases and J by 9 bases, with 18 bases between. Germline V gene lookup returns CDR1 SGDLS and CDR2 YYNGEE. The length of the CDR3 is 15 residues. Here the CDR3 reads CASSVDVAGQRKAFF. The DNA of the CDR3 is TGTGCCAGCAGCGTAGATGTGGCAGGACAGAGAAAAGCTTTCTTT.

Worth noting for this clonotype: A read error likely explains this, since a far larger clone differs by one base. This chain's CDR3 is CASSPRDTRETQYF. For the CDR3, the DNA is TGTGCCAGCAGCCCCCGGGACACACGAGAGACCCAGTACTTC. The rearrangement uses TRBV11-2 and TRBJ2-1; D perhaps matches TRBD1 (6 bases). The J call may be mistaken, given a closer DNA end match to TRBJ2-5. This CDR3 is 14 amino acids long. Germline CDR1 and CDR2: SGHAT and FQNNGV.

This clonotype was found many times. The genes are TRBV12-3 or TRBV12-4 and TRBJ1-1; 8 bases map to TRBD1. V lost 2 bases to trimming and J lost 3 bases; unmatched junction nucleotides: 11. This CDR3 is built from 17 residues. The CDR3 nucleotides read TGTGCCAGCAGTTTAACCCCCGGACAGGGACGGGACACTGAAGCTTTCTTT. Amino acids: CASSLTPGQGRDTEAFF.

V is TRBV6-1 and J is TRBJ2-3, with 10 bases identical to TRBD1. Trimming took 6 bases from V and 4 from J; bases not matched to a gene: 13. The CDR3 is 17 residues long. Germline assignment: CDR1 MNHNS and CDR2 SASEGT. The CDR3 DNA reads TGTGCCAGCAGCCCAACACCCGGGACAGGGGAGGCAGATACGCAGTATTTT. Translated, it gives CASSPTPGTGEADTQYF.

This clonotype was seen only a few times. The chain carries TRBV12-3 or TRBV12-4 and TRBJ2-4, with 9 bases that match TRBD2. V shed 6 bases and J 0 bases; nucleotides not matched to a gene: 12. The length of the CDR3 is 18 residues. The CDR3 DNA sequence: TGTGCCAGCAGCAAGACTAGCGGAACTCCCCTAGCCAAAAACATTCAGTACTTC. This encodes CASSKTSGTPLAKNIQYF.

This clonotype was seen only a few times. The V gene is TRBV12-3 or TRBV12-4, the J gene TRBJ1-5, with D unclear. V was clipped by 2 bases and J by 5 bases, with 4 bases between them. This CDR3 contains 12 residues. The CDR3: CASSLNDQPQHF. The CDR3 nucleotides read TGTGCCAGCAGTTTAAACGATCAGCCCCAGCATTTT.

J is TRBJ2-7 and V is TRBV25-1; tentatively, D is TRBD1 (5 bases). Per germline, CDR1 MGHDK and CDR2 SYGVNS. The CDR3 contains 15 residues. V was shortened by 3 bases and J by 3 bases, with 15 bases between the two germline ends. The CDR3 region has the DNA TGTGCCAGCAGTGACAGTGGGCAGGGATACTACGAGCAGTACTTC. As protein: CASSDSGQGYYEQYF.

A few counts support this clonotype. The J gene is TRBJ2-3, the V gene TRBV6-1; D possibly corresponds to TRBD2 (6 bases). This CDR3 spans 15 amino acids. Trimming took 4 bases from V and 1 from J, leaving 12 bases between them. The germline V gene has CDR1 MNHNS and CDR2 SASEGT. The CDR3 is CASSGTSSGTDTQYF. The CDR3 DNA reads TGTGCCAGCAGTGGAACTAGCAGTGGCACAGATACGCAGTATTTT.

As concerns this clonotype: A much more abundant neighbour one base away suggests this may be a read error. This chain connects TRBV6-2 or TRBV6-3 to TRBJ2-1; D is unclear. The CDR3 sequence is 16 residues long. Germline V gene sequence: CDR1 MNHEY, CDR2 SVGEGT. The CDR3 bases are TGTGCCAGCAGTGAAAAGGGCGACTCGTATTACAATGGGCAGTTCTTC. Amino acid sequence: CASSEKGDSYYNGQFF.

This clonotype was counted at least ten times. The V call is TRBV28, the J call TRBJ2-7; the match to TRBD2 covers 7 bases. The CDR3 covers 14 residues. The germline V gene has CDR1 MDHEN and CDR2 SYDVKM. The junction had 8 bases not matched to a gene; V was cut back by 7 bases and J by 2 bases. The chain's CDR3 is CASTPWEGTYEQYF. Written as DNA, the CDR3 is TGTGCCAGCACCCCTTGGGAGGGAACCTACGAGCAGTACTTC.

This clonotype occurred a few times. V is TRBV19 and J is TRBJ2-1; 8 nucleotides line up with TRBD1. Germline loops: CDR1 LNHDA, CDR2 SQIVND (reference sequence). The CDR3 sequence is 17 residues long. The J segment lost 2 bases and the V segment lost 2 bases, leaving 8 bases of the junction unmatched. The CDR3 nucleotides are TGTGCCAGTAGTATACGCGGACAGGGTTCAGCCTACAATGAGCAGTTCTTC. Protein product: CASSIRGQGSAYNEQFF.

Remarks on this clonotype: A clone one base away is much larger, so this may be a read error. The CDR3 DNA reads as TGCGCCAGCAACTCACATAGCGATAGTGAGCAGTACTTC. Protein product: CASNSHSDSEQYF. The rearrangement links TRBV5-1 to TRBJ2-7; D perhaps matches TRBD2 (5 bases). Trimming removed 6 bases at V and 7 bases at J, with 17 bases between. The germline gives CDR1 SGHRS, CDR2 YFSETQ. The CDR3 is 13 amino acids.

This clonotype has just a few counts. This sequence joins TRBV18 and TRBJ1-6; 11 nucleotides line up with TRBD1. The CDR3 has 14 residues. V trimming: 2 bases; J trimming: 13 bases; junction bases outside the gene matches: 4. CDR1 KGHSH and CDR2 LQKENI come from the germline V gene. CDR3 in amino acids: CASSPMGQGDPLHF. The CDR3 bases are TGTGCCAGCTCACCAATGGGACAGGGGGACCCCCTCCACTTT.

In this sample, this clonotype turned up many times. V gene TRBV20-1 combines with J gene TRBJ2-7; D remains unclear. Germline V gene data show CDR1 as DFQATT and CDR2 as SNEGSKA (reference sequence). This CDR3 region has 12 residues. Trimming removed 0 bases from V and 3 bases from J, with 6 bases in between. CDR3 amino acids: CSARELSYEQYF. The CDR3 DNA is TGCAGTGCTAGAGAACTAAGCTACGAGCAGTACTTC.

This clonotype was observed at least ten times. This rearrangement joins TRBV12-3 or TRBV12-4 to TRBJ2-3, with TRBD2 identical over 10 bases. The CDR3 contains 16 residues. The junction had 11 bases not matched to a gene; V was cut back by 6 bases and J by 5 bases. CDR3 amino acids: CASRPKKREGQDTQYF. The CDR3 bases are TGTGCCAGCAGACCAAAAAAGCGGGAGGGCCAAGATACGCAGTATTTT.

This clonotype was detected many times. The chain combines TRBV3-1 with TRBJ2-7, with D possibly being TRBD1 (6 bases). V was pared by 4 bases and J by 4 bases, with 11 bases between. Germline assignment: CDR1 LGHDT and CDR2 YNNKEL (reference sequence). The CDR3 is made up of 13 amino acids. This CDR3 reads CASSRNREYEQYF. The CDR3 DNA is TGTGCCAGCAGCCGTAACAGGGAATACGAGCAGTACTTC.

V is TRBV7-2 and J is TRBJ1-3; possibly TRBD1 for D (6 bases). The CDR3 is 18 amino acids. CDR1 is SGHTA and CDR2 is FQGNSA in the germline V gene. Deletions cut 4 bases from V and 0 bases from J, with 19 bases between. DNA of the CDR3: TGTGCCAGCAGCTACTACCGGGGGGCCTTGCTCTCTGGAAACACCATATATTTT. It codes for CASSYYRGALLSGNTIYF.